Listed here are 30 T cell receptor beta chains from one sample, sequenced in a study of shared clonotypes between healthy human individuals (dated by TCRdb to 2020 to 2022). The library came from the immunoSEQ multiplex PCR assay. The clones in this table, taken by TCRdb from immuneACCESS, are in-frame only. Not every clone is retained; where verified, under half of the shortfall comes from an unresolved V gene, and the cause of the rest is unknown. This sample holds over a million clones; about 80% were observed only once. Jointly, the top ten make up roughly 0.55% of the sample. Sequencing was carried out using memory CD4+ T cells from PBMCs. The cell subset or site label corresponds to: CD45RA-negative fraction. Receptors originate from a man aged 18 to 30 in good health. Some clones in this sample may be carry-over from other donors' samples.

This chain uses TRBV4-3 with TRBJ2-7; D is unclear. Per the germline V gene, CDR1 is LGHNA and CDR2 is YSLEER. The V and J ends lost 4 bases and 0 bases respectively, with 10 bases between them. This CDR3 is built from 14 residues. The CDR3 region is CASSPRTSSYEQYF. DNA of the CDR3: TGCGCCAGCAGCCCCCGGACGAGCTCCTACGAGCAGTACTTC.

The chain uses TRBV7-3 and TRBJ1-1; a weak D match, TRBD1 (5 bases). V lost 3 bases, J lost 1 base, and 9 bases lay in between. The germline gives CDR1 SGHTA, CDR2 FQGTGA. This CDR3 has 14 residues. CDR3 bases: TGTGCCAGCAGCTTGGGGACGGGGAACACTGAAGCTTTCTTT. It encodes CASSLGTGNTEAFF.

This chain connects TRBV30 to TRBJ1-6, with 8 bases lining up with TRBD1. The length of the CDR3 is 14 residues. Germline lookup yields CDR1 GTSNPN and CDR2 SVGIG (reference sequence). J was trimmed by 8 bases and V by 2 bases; bases with no gene match: 5. This CDR3 is CAWSITGGDSPLHF. The CDR3 region has the DNA TGTGCCTGGAGTATCACAGGGGGAGATTCACCCCTCCACTTT.

V usage is TRBV29-1 and J usage is TRBJ2-1, with 11 bases matching TRBD2. The V gene's germline CDR1 is SQVTM and CDR2 ANQGSEA. CDR3 length equals 14 residues. The V segment lost 4 bases and the J segment 7 bases; nucleotides outside the gene matches: 6. CDR3 residues: CSVAPGTSGNEQFF. DNA of the CDR3: TGCAGCGTTGCCCCCGGGACTAGCGGAAATGAGCAGTTCTTC.

J is TRBJ2-7 and V is TRBV11-2, with D uncertain. This CDR3 spans 14 amino acids. Germline CDR1 reads SGHAT; CDR2 reads FQNNGV. V lost 2 bases and J 1 base, leaving 9 bases between the germline ends. CDR3 protein: CASSLIAVSYEQYF. For the CDR3, the DNA is TGTGCCAGCAGCTTAATTGCAGTTTCCTACGAGCAGTACTTC.

The rearrangement links TRBV10-3 to TRBJ2-5; D is possibly TRBD2 (5 bases). Germline V lookup: CDR1 ENHRY, CDR2 SYGVKD. This CDR3 comprises 12 residues. V was cut by 6 bases and J by 2 bases, with 7 bases left in between. The CDR3 nucleotides read TGTGCCATCAGAGCGGATCAAGAGACCCAGTACTTC. Translation: CAIRADQETQYF.

The chain employs TRBV18 and TRBJ1-5; tentatively, D is TRBD1 (5 bases). This CDR3 has 15 amino acids. Trimming took 2 bases from V and 6 from J, leaving 14 bases between them. Germline V CDR1 and CDR2: KGHSH, LQKENI. This chain's CDR3 is CASSPTGGSSQPQHF. The CDR3 region has the DNA TGTGCCAGCTCACCAACTGGGGGTTCTAGTCAGCCCCAGCATTTT.

This clone was found once. V is TRBV5-1 and J is TRBJ2-3; 8 nucleotides align to TRBD1. J was trimmed by 0 bases and V by 2 bases; bases with no gene match: 2. Germline CDR1 is SGHRS and CDR2 is YFSETQ. The CDR3 has 15 residues. The CDR3 DNA follows: TGCGCCAGCAGCTTTCAGGGGGCTAGCACAGATACGCAGTATTTT. Encoded protein: CASSFQGASTDTQYF.

The sample holds many counts of this clone. At the DNA level, this CDR3 is encoded by other sequences in the same sample as well. This chain links TRBV29-1 with TRBJ1-1; 9 nucleotides align to TRBD1. This CDR3 is 14 amino acids long. The V and J ends lost 6 bases and 0 bases, in that order; junction bases with no gene match: 5. Per the germline V gene, CDR1 is SQVTM and CDR2 is ANQGSEA. The CDR3, as DNA: TGCAGCGTCTGGGACAGGGACGTGAACACTGAAGCTTTCTTT. The encoded protein is CSVWDRDVNTEAFF. The full variable domain, its missing parts supplied by reference TRBV29-1 and TRBJ1-1, is SAVISQKPSRDICQRGTSLTIQCQVDSQVTMMFWYRQQPGQSLTLIATANQGSEATYESGFVIDKFPISRPNLTFSTLTVSNMSPEDSSIYLCSVWDRDVNTEAFFGQGTRLTVV.

The rearrangement uses TRBV7-9 and TRBJ2-3, with 8 positions matching TRBD2. This CDR3 contains 15 residues. The J segment lost 6 bases and the V segment lost 6 bases, leaving 11 bases of the junction unmatched. CDR1 is SEHNR and CDR2 is FQNEAQ in the germline V gene (reference sequence). The CDR3 here is CASRPAGLAGDTQYF. The CDR3 coding sequence is TGTGCCAGCAGACCTGCAGGACTAGCAGGGGATACGCAGTATTTT.

This clone was seen a single time. The chain recombines TRBV2 with TRBJ2-5, with a tentative D call TRBD1 (5 bases). V was shortened by 1 base and J by 5 bases, with 14 bases between the two germline ends. The germline V gene encodes CDR1 SNHLY and CDR2 FYNNEI. This CDR3 region has 15 residues. CDR3 sequence reads: CASSEEAGNYETQYF. The CDR3 region has the DNA TGTGCCAGCAGTGAAGAGGCAGGGAACTACGAGACCCAGTACTTC.

This sequence joins TRBV21-1 and TRBJ2-3; the table assigns TRBD1, which was not confirmed against the DNA. TRBV21-1 is a listed pseudogene. CDR3 length: 14 residues. CDR3 DNA: TGTGCCAGCAGCATCCGCACAAAAATAGATACGCAGTATTTT. Translation gives CASSIRTKIDTQYF.

The chain has TRBV9 and TRBJ2-1, with no clear D. The germline gives CDR1 SGDLS, CDR2 YYNGEE. Trimming left V 3 bases short and J 4 bases short, with 8 bases between. The CDR3 covers 13 residues. CDR3 nucleotides: TGTGCCAGCAGCGACCCCGGGTACAATGAGCAGTTCTTC. Protein: CASSDPGYNEQFF. The variable domain in full, completed from reference TRBV9 and TRBJ2-1, reads DSGVTQTPKHLITATGQRVTLRCSPRSGDLSVYWYQQSLDQGLQFLIQYYNGEERAKGNILERFSAQQFPDLHSELNLSSLELGDSALYFCASSDPGYNEQFFGPGTRLTVL.

The J gene is TRBJ2-1, the V gene TRBV7-8; D is uncertain. Trimming left V 2 bases short and J 6 bases short, with 14 bases between. Germline loops: CDR1 SGHVS, CDR2 FQNEAQ. This CDR3 contains 15 residues. The CDR3 DNA is TGTGCCAGCAGCTTAAAAAAACTCCGGGCCAATGAGCAGTTCTTC. It codes for CASSLKKLRANEQFF.

This chain links TRBV5-4 with TRBJ2-7, with 7 bases identical to TRBD2. J was trimmed by 2 bases and V by 4 bases; bases with no gene match: 6. This CDR3 contains 14 residues. Per the germline V gene, CDR1 is SGHNT and CDR2 is YYREEE (reference sequence). The CDR3, as DNA: TGTGCCAGCAGCCCCGATCTAGCGGCCTACGAGCAGTACTTC. Translation gives CASSPDLAAYEQYF.

This rearrangement joins TRBV7-3 to TRBJ2-7, with TRBD2 matching over 8 bases. J was trimmed by 2 bases and V by 3 bases; bases with no gene match: 6. The CDR3 loop spans 15 amino acids. Germline CDR1 and CDR2: SGHTA and FQGTGA. The CDR3 is CASSLGAGGAYEQYF. The CDR3 DNA is TGTGCCAGCAGCTTGGGTGCGGGAGGAGCCTACGAGCAGTACTTC.

The V gene is TRBV29-1, the J gene TRBJ1-1; D perhaps matches TRBD1 (5 bases). Trimming took off 5 bases at V and 1 base at J, with 14 bases between the two ends. The germline CDR1 and CDR2 sequences are SQVTM and ANQGSEA. There are 14 residues in the CDR3. In nucleotides, the CDR3 is TGCAGCGTTTTCCTGGGGGTAGGGAACACTGAAGCTTTCTTT. Its protein is CSVFLGVGNTEAFF.

This chain connects TRBV9 to TRBJ1-1, with 10 bases fitting TRBD1. Germline V gives CDR1 SGDLS, CDR2 YYNGEE. The V segment lost 4 bases and the J segment 2 bases; nucleotides outside the gene matches: 5. This CDR3 spans 15 amino acids. CDR3: CASSPGTGVNTEAFF. The CDR3 bases are TGTGCCAGCAGCCCCGGGACAGGGGTAAACACTGAAGCTTTCTTT.

This clone showed up just a few times. This specimen includes other DNA sequences encoding the same CDR3. V is TRBV9 and J is TRBJ2-2; D not certain. Germline-derived CDR1 and CDR2 are SGDLS and YYNGEE. The CDR3 totals 14 residues. The germline V and J ends were trimmed by 0 bases and 1 base, with 4 bases remaining between them. CDR3: CASSVVGNTGELFF. CDR3 DNA sequence: TGTGCCAGCAGCGTAGTCGGGAACACCGGGGAGCTGTTTTTT.

This clone was found a few times. This chain uses TRBV7-8 with TRBJ1-1; D possibly corresponds to TRBD1 (6 bases). This CDR3 contains 13 residues. V lost 3 bases and J 9 bases, leaving 14 bases between the germline ends. The germline CDR1 and CDR2 sequences are SGHVS and FQNEAQ. The DNA of the CDR3 is TGTGCCAGCAGCTTCGGACAGCAGTATCAAGCTTTCTTT. Translating gives CASSFGQQYQAFF.

The J gene is TRBJ2-3, the V gene TRBV6-6; D ambiguous. The CDR3 extends over 13 amino acids. From germline, CDR1 is MNHNY and CDR2 SVGAGI (reference sequence). The germline V and J ends were trimmed by 7 bases and 9 bases, with 17 bases remaining between them. CDR3 loop: CASIWGPMGTQYF. For the CDR3, the DNA is TGTGCCAGCATATGGGGTCCGATGGGGACGCAGTATTTT.

The chain recombines TRBV7-2 with TRBJ2-1; tentative D call: TRBD2 (6 bases). The CDR3 length is 12 residues. V shed 5 bases and J shed 9 bases, with 11 bases lying between them. The germline gives CDR1 SGHTA, CDR2 FQGNSA. The CDR3 DNA follows: TGTGCCAGCAGCATGGACTACTTTGAGCAGTTCTTC. As protein: CASSMDYFEQFF.

The chain uses TRBV5-4 and TRBJ2-7; D is undetermined. Germline V lookup: CDR1 SGHNT, CDR2 YYREEE (reference sequence). This CDR3 spans 11 amino acids. Trimming cost V 1 base and J 4 bases, with 3 bases left between them. The CDR3 reads CASSLFYEQYF. The CDR3 DNA reads TGTGCCAGCAGCTTGTTTTACGAGCAGTACTTC.

This sequence joins TRBV21-1 and TRBJ1-5; TRBD1 is the table's D call, not checked against the DNA. TRBV21-1 is recorded as a pseudogene. There are 14 residues in the CDR3. The CDR3: CASSKRGPDQPQHF. The CDR3 DNA sequence: TGTGCCAGCAGCAAAAGGGGGCCGGATCAGCCCCAGCATTTT.

The CDR3 bases are TGTGCCAACCCCTTCAGGGGGGTCGTCTATGGCTACACCTTC. It is translated as CANPFRGVVYGYTF. The rearrangement uses TRBV27 and TRBJ1-2, with 7 positions matching TRBD1. CDR3 length: 14 amino acids. Germline CDR1 and CDR2: MNHEY and SMNVEV (reference sequence). Trimming took 10 bases from V and 4 from J; bases not matched to a gene: 12.

CDR3 coding DNA: TGTGCCAGCAGCTGGAGCGGGAGGCCTCATTACTCCTACGAGCAGTACTTC. Translated, it gives CASSWSGRPHYSYEQYF. The chain has TRBV7-9 and TRBJ2-7, with TRBD2 matching 9 bases. The V segment lost 4 bases and the J segment 0 bases; nucleotides outside the gene matches: 10. The CDR3 runs 17 residues. Germline lookup yields CDR1 SEHNR and CDR2 FQNEAQ (reference sequence). Supplemented by reference TRBV7-9 and TRBJ2-7, the full variable domain reads DTGVSQNPRHKITKRGQNVTFRCDPISEHNRLYWYRQTLGQGPEFLTYFQNEAQLEKSRLLSDRFSAERPKGSFSTLEIQRTEQGDSAMYLCASSWSGRPHYSYEQYFGPGTRLTVT.

V gene TRBV6-1 combines with J gene TRBJ1-5, with D tentatively TRBD1 (5 bases). Trimming removed 6 bases from V and 4 bases from J, with 10 bases in between. Germline CDR1 MNHNS, CDR2 SASEGT. The CDR3 length is 13 residues. CDR3 bases: TGTGCCAGCAGACCCGCAGGGAATCAGCCCCAGCATTTT. Its protein product is CASRPAGNQPQHF.

For the CDR3, the DNA is TGCGCCAGCAGCGCCCTTACCCCTCGCGCCGGGGAGCTGTTTTTT. Translating it yields CASSALTPRAGELFF. This sequence joins TRBV5-1 and TRBJ2-2, with no clear D. The CDR3 is 15 residues long. The V gene's germline CDR1 is SGHRS and CDR2 YFSETQ. Trimming cost V 4 bases and J 6 bases, with 16 bases left between them. The entire variable domain, with the rest obtained from reference TRBV5-1 and TRBJ2-2, is as follows: KAGVTQTPRYLIKTRGQQVTLSCSPISGHRSVSWYQQTPGQGLQFLFEYFSETQRNKGNFPGRFSGRQFSNSRSEMNVSTLELGDSALYLCASSALTPRAGELFFGEGSRLTVL.

This chain links TRBV14 with TRBJ2-7; maybe TRBD1 (6 bases). The CDR3 is 15 amino acids. Germline-derived CDR1 and CDR2 are SGHDN and FVKESK. Trimming removed 4 bases from V and 2 bases from J, with 15 bases in between. In DNA, the CDR3 is TGTGCCAGCAGCCGTACCCGGGACACCCCCTACGAGCAGTACTTC. The encoded protein is CASSRTRDTPYEQYF.

The V call is TRBV6-1, the J call TRBJ2-6; D perhaps matches TRBD1 (6 bases). Trimming removed 2 bases at V and 1 base at J, with 21 bases between. The CDR3 runs to 20 residues. Per germline, CDR1 MNHNS and CDR2 SASEGT. The CDR3 bases are TGTGCCAGCAGTGAAAAGTACAGGGCCTTGGGTGTATCTGGGGCCAACGTCCTGACTTTC. Translating it yields CASSEKYRALGVSGANVLTF.